This TCR beta chain is drawn from a study of T cell changes during pregnancy in multiple sclerosis. Repertoires were generated with immunoSEQ multiplex PCR, while TCRdb's copy carries only in-frame clones and drops some. Of more than 35,000 clones in the sample, 90% were seen once. Germline assignment: CDR1 SGHRS and CDR2 YFSETQ. CDR3 length: 13 amino acids. The V end was cut by 0 bases, the J end by 0 bases, with 3 bases between. Material: CD4+ T cells from peripheral blood mononuclear cells, obtained in the first trimester of pregnancy. The V and J genes are TRBV5-1 and TRBJ1-1; no clear D. The clonotype originates from a female donor in good health, enrolled as a control in a pregnancy study. CDR3 region: CASSLVVNTEAFF. For the CDR3, the DNA is TGCGCCAGCAGCTTGGTAGTGAACACTGAAGCTTTCTTT.